The rows below give T cell receptor beta chains drawn from one sample of a study of blood T cell repertoires in COVID-19. The protocol was immunoSEQ multiplex PCR, while the TCRdb copy is restricted to in-frame clones and leaves out a portion. The sample includes about 28,000 clones, 87% of them seen just once. Material: peripheral blood. The receptors were gathered from a man aged 55-75 years with active COVID-19. CDR3s include the opening cysteine and the closing phenylalanine or tryptophan. Fields, in order: J gene, V gene, D gene, clone size, CDR3 DNA, CDR3 protein. D genes are given only for firm matches. Size tells how often a clone was seen (once, few, many) or the class of an expanded clone, and some rows leave it out.

>TRBJ2-3|TRBV18|-|-
TGTGCCAGCTCACCGACTAGACAAAGCACAGATACGCAGTATTTT
CASSPTRQSTDTQYF
>TRBJ1-1|TRBV5-4|-|-
TGTGCCAGCAGCTCCAAGCAGGGGAACACTGAAGCTTTCTTT
CASSSKQGNTEAFF
>TRBJ1-6|TRBV27|-|-
TGTGCCAGCAGTTTCGACGGGGTGAATTCACCCCTCCACTTT
CASSFDGVNSPLHF
>TRBJ2-3|TRBV19|TRBD2|-
TGTGCCAGTAGTAGGGGAGGGATGACAGATACGCAGTATTTT
CASSRGGMTDTQYF
>TRBJ2-7|TRBV6-5|-|-
TGTGCCAGCAGTAAAAGCGGGTATACCTACGAGCAGTACTTC
CASSKSGYTYEQYF
>TRBJ1-1|TRBV7-2|-|-
TGTGCCAGCAGCCCACAGGGCCTGGGCACTGAAGCTTTCTTT
CASSPQGLGTEAFF
>TRBJ1-5|TRBV6-1|TRBD1|-
TGTGCCAGCAGTGTCTCCTTGGACAGGTACAATCAGCCCCAGCATTTT
CASSVSLDRYNQPQHF
>TRBJ1-3|TRBV18|TRBD1|-
TGTGCCAGCTCACCGTTGGACAGGGGATCTGGAAACACCATATATTTT
CASSPLDRGSGNTIYF
>TRBJ1-6|TRBV10-3|-|-
TGTGCCATCAGTGAGGCGAGAGATTATAATTCACCCCTCCACTTT
CAISEARDYNSPLHF
>TRBJ2-7|TRBV5-1|TRBD1|-
TGCGCCAGCAGCTTGGAGGACAGGGTAATCCACGAGCAGTACTTC
CASSLEDRVIHEQYF
>TRBJ1-1|TRBV5-1|-|-
TGCGCCAGCAGCGCAGCACCCGGGAGAGGAGCTTTCTTT
CASSAAPGRGAFF
>TRBJ1-6|TRBV5-1|TRBD1|-
TGCGCCAGCAGCTCTGGACAGGGGTCTAATTCACCCCTCCACTTT
CASSSGQGSNSPLHF
>TRBJ2-3|TRBV5-1|TRBD2|-
TGCGCCAGCTCCCTCCGGGGGACTAGCGGGGGAGGCACAGATACGCAGTATTTT
CASSLRGTSGGGTDTQYF
>TRBJ2-5|TRBV2|-|few
TGTGCCAGCAGTGAAACTGGACGGGGAAGGGAGACCCAGTACTTC
CASSETGRGRETQYF
>TRBJ2-1|TRBV18|-|-
TGTGCCAGCTCACCCCCCAATACAGTAAACAATGAGCAGTTCTTC
CASSPPNTVNNEQFF
>TRBJ1-6|TRBV28|-|-
TGTGCCAGCAGTGGGACTCAGAACCGTTATAATTCACCCCTCCACTTT
CASSGTQNRYNSPLHF
>TRBJ1-4|TRBV7-9|-|-
TGTGCCAGCAGCTTAGACGGTAATGAAAAACTGTTTTTT
CASSLDGNEKLFF
>TRBJ2-7|TRBV9|-|-
TGTGCCAGCAGCGTAGGGGTGTCAGGCCCCTACGAGCAGTACTTC
CASSVGVSGPYEQYF
>TRBJ1-5|TRBV6-5|TRBD1|-
TGTGCCAGCAGAAGGGACAGGGGCAATCAGCCCCAGCATTTT
CASRRDRGNQPQHF
>TRBJ2-5|TRBV7-3|TRBD1|-
TGTGCCAGCAGCTTAACGGTGGGACAGAAAGAGACCCAGTACTTC
CASSLTVGQKETQYF
>TRBJ2-4|TRBV28|-|-
TGTGCCAGCAGCCAGAGCTTCGGGGTAAACATTCAGTACTTC
CASSQSFGVNIQYF
>TRBJ2-3|TRBV2|TRBD2|once
TGTGCCAGCACCTCCTTAGCGGGGGGACGCACAGATACGCAGTATTTT
CASTSLAGGRTDTQYF
>TRBJ2-1|TRBV7-2|TRBD1|-
TGTGCCAGCAGCAGACAGGGGGCAGAGCAGTTCTTC
CASSRQGAEQFF
>TRBJ1-3|TRBV3-1/TRBV3-2|-|-
TGTGCCAGCAGCAGCACAGGAATCGTAAACACCATATATTTT
CASSSTGIVNTIYF
>TRBJ1-5|TRBV28|TRBD1|-
TGTGCCAGCAGTAACACCAGGGGGAGCAATCAGCCCCAGCATTTT
CASSNTRGSNQPQHF
>TRBJ1-4|TRBV5-1|TRBD1|-
TGCGCCAGCAGCCCAGACGACAGGGTCGCGAATGAAAAACTGTTTTTT
CASSPDDRVANEKLFF
>TRBJ2-7|TRBV18|TRBD2|-
TGTGCCAGCTCGCTAGCGGGGGGGCCCTACGAGCAGTACTTC
CASSLAGGPYEQYF
>TRBJ2-2|TRBV5-5|TRBD1|-
TGTGCCAGCAGCTGGGGACAGGGAAGCACCGGGGAGCTGTTTTTT
CASSWGQGSTGELFF
>TRBJ2-3|TRBV10-1|-|-
TGCGCCAGCAGTGAGTCTCCAGGCACAGATACGCAGTATTTT
CASSESPGTDTQYF
>TRBJ2-7|TRBV10-3|TRBD1|few
TGTGCCATCAGTGAAGGGGGCCCTCGGGTGAAAGAGCAGTACTTC
CAISEGGPRVKEQYF
>TRBJ2-7|TRBV28|-|few
TGTGCCAGCAGCCGTGGGGGGGCGGGATCCTACGAGCAGTACTTC
CASSRGGAGSYEQYF
>TRBJ2-3|TRBV4-2|TRBD2|-
TGTGCCAGCAGCCAAGAAACTAGCGGGACAGATACGCAGTATTTT
CASSQETSGTDTQYF
>TRBJ2-1|TRBV3-1/TRBV3-2|TRBD2|-
TGTGCCAGCAGCCATGGCCTAGCGGGGGGCCGACAGAGCTCCTACAATGAGCAGTTCTTC
CASSHGLAGGRQSSYNEQFF
>TRBJ2-1|TRBV3-1/TRBV3-2|TRBD2|-
TGTGCCAGCAGCCAAATCAGGGCGGGGGGCTCCTATGAGCAGTTCTTC
CASSQIRAGGSYEQFF
>TRBJ2-1|TRBV15|-|-
TGTGCCACCTCACAGGGGACTAGAAATGAGCAGTTCTTC
CATSQGTRNEQFF
>TRBJ1-2|TRBV2|-|once
TGTGCCAGCAGTGGAGCAGCCTACTATGGCTACACCTTC
CASSGAAYYGYTF
>TRBJ2-2|TRBV7-9|-|-
TGTGCCAGCAGCCTGGGCCGGGGCACCGGGGAGCTGTTTTTT
CASSLGRGTGELFF
>TRBJ1-2|TRBV11-2|TRBD1|-
TGTGCCAGCAGCTCGAGTGGGACAGGGGTCTACACCTTC
CASSSSGTGVYTF
>TRBJ1-2|TRBV28|-|-
TGTGCCAGCCACCCTAGGAGGGGCACTGTCGGCTACACCTTC
CASHPRRGTVGYTF
>TRBJ1-1|TRBV7-8|-|-
TGTGCCAGCAGCCCAAGAATGGGGGGTAACACTGAAGCTTTCTTT
CASSPRMGGNTEAFF
>TRBJ2-1|TRBV10-2|-|-
TGCGCCAGCAGTGAGTCCCCGTGGAGGCGGGGGCGCGGGAATGAGCAGTTCTTC
CASSESPWRRGRGNEQFF